A selection of T cell receptor beta chains follows, all from one sample in a study of CD4 T cells in relation to SARS-CoV-2 and coronaviruses. Profiled with immunoSEQ multiplex PCR; TCRdb holds only in-frame clones, not every one. The table records about 31,000 clones, around 76% of them present only once. No antigen has been assigned to these receptors. The specimen was memory CD4+ T cells from PBMCs, cultured in vitro. These receptors were obtained from an adult with COVID-19. Both conserved end residues are part of each CDR3. D genes are given only for firm matches. Size tells how often a clone was seen (once, few, many) or the class of an expanded clone, and some rows leave it out.

. | TRBJ1-5 | TRBV6-6 | . | TGTGCCAGCAGGGTCGACAGAAATAGCAATCAGCCCCAGCATTTT | CASRVDRNSNQPQHF
. | TRBJ2-3 | TRBV10-2 | . | TGCGCCAGCAGTTATTCTAGTCGATTGGATACGCAGTATTTT | CASSYSSRLDTQYF
. | TRBJ1-5 | TRBV28 | . | TGTGCCAGCAGCCTCTTATCGCAGCCCCAGCATTTT | CASSLLSQPQHF
. | TRBJ2-6 | TRBV4-3 | . | TGCGCCAGCAGCCAAGATCAAGGCAGGGTATACACTGGGGCCAACGTCCTGACTTTC | CASSQDQGRVYTGANVLTF
. | TRBJ1-5 | TRBV5-1 | . | TGCGCCAGCAGCTTGGGGGGGAAGGATCAGCCCCAGCATTTT | CASSLGGKDQPQHF
. | TRBJ2-2 | TRBV3-1/TRBV3-2 | TRBD2 | TGTGCCAGCAGCCAAGAATCGCTAGCGGGAGTCGCCGGGGAGCTGTTTTTT | CASSQESLAGVAGELFF
. | TRBJ2-2 | TRBV28 | . | TGTGCCAGCAGTTTATTGGGCGGAGCGAACACCGGGGAGCTGTTTTTT | CASSLLGGANTGELFF
. | TRBJ2-4 | TRBV28 | . | TGTGCCAGCAGTTTGGGGGGGACATTCGTCGTAGCCAAAAACATTCAGTACTTC | CASSLGGTFVVAKNIQYF
. | TRBJ2-7 | TRBV18 | . | TGTGCCAGCTCACCTGACGAGCAGTACTTC | CASSPDEQYF
. | TRBJ2-4 | TRBV4-1 | . | TGCGCCAGCAGCCCTTCAAACATGGAGGGGTGGAACATTCAGTACTTC | CASSPSNMEGWNIQYF
. | TRBJ1-2 | TRBV20-1 | . | TGCAGTGCTAGAGGCCAATATGGCTACACCTTC | CSARGQYGYTF
. | TRBJ2-1 | TRBV7-2 | TRBD2 | TGTGCCAGCAGCTTAGTCGGGCGGGAGAATGAGCAGTTCTTC | CASSLVGRENEQFF
once | TRBJ2-3 | TRBV19 | . | TGTGCCAGTAGGACCCGGGACACTCGCACAGATACGCAGTATTTT | CASRTRDTRTDTQYF
. | TRBJ2-7 | TRBV2 | . | TGTGCCAGCAGGAACACGGGCGGGGCCTACGAGCAGTACTTC | CASRNTGGAYEQYF
. | TRBJ2-1 | TRBV30 | TRBD2 | TGTGCCTGGGGGCGGGAGTCAAGGGATGAGCAGTTCTTC | CAWGRESRDEQFF
. | TRBJ1-4 | TRBV29-1 | . | TGCAGCGTTAGGGTGGGGCGTGAAAAACTGTTTTTT | CSVRVGREKLFF
few | TRBJ2-7 | TRBV7-3 | TRBD2 | TGTGCCAGCAGCGTAGCGGGAGGGCTCGAGCAGTACTTC | CASSVAGGLEQYF
. | TRBJ2-5 | TRBV7-2 | . | TGTGCCAGCAGCTTCAGTTCCCGTCTAGCTGAGACCCAGTACTTC | CASSFSSRLAETQYF
. | TRBJ2-7 | TRBV5-4 | . | TGTGCCAGCAGCCCACCTGGGGCAGACAGCTCCTACGAGCAGTACTTC | CASSPPGADSSYEQYF
. | TRBJ2-5 | TRBV3-1/TRBV3-2 | . | TGTGCCAGCAGCCAGGACTTGTCGGCGGAAGGCCAAGAGACCCAGTACTTC | CASSQDLSAEGQETQYF
few | TRBJ2-3 | TRBV3-1/TRBV3-2 | . | TGTGCCAGCAGCCAATCGAATGGGAATACGCAGTATTTT | CASSQSNGNTQYF
once | TRBJ1-3 | TRBV29-1 | TRBD1 | TGCAGCGCCCGGGACAGGGGGCCAGGAAACACCATATATTTT | CSARDRGPGNTIYF
. | TRBJ1-2 | TRBV28 | . | TGTGCCAGCAGTTTCGGGAGTTATGGCTACACCTTC | CASSFGSYGYTF
. | TRBJ1-2 | TRBV7-9 | . | TGTGCCAGCGCCAAGGGGGAAGGCTACACCTTC | CASAKGEGYTF
once | TRBJ2-6 | TRBV7-8 | TRBD1 | TGTGCCAGCAGCTTACCTCCCAGGGGGCGCGCTGGGGCCAACGTCCTGACTTTC | CASSLPPRGRAGANVLTF
once | TRBJ2-3 | TRBV30 | TRBD2 | TGTGCCTGGGGACGCCAGGGACTAGCGGGAGGTTGGTTCACGCAGTATTTT | CAWGRQGLAGGWFTQYF